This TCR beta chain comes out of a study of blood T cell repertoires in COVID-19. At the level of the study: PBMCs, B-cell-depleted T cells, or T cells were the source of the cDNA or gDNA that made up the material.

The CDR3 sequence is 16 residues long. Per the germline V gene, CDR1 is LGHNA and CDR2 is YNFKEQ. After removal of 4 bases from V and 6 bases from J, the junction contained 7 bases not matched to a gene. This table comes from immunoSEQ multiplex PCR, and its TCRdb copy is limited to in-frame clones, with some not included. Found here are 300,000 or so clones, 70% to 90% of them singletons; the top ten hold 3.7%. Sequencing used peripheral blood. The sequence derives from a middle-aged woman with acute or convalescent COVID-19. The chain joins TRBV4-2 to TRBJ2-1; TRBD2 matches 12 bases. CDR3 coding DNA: TGTGCCAGCAGCCGCCCTAGCGGGGGGGCGACCAATGAGCAGTTCTTC. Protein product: CASSRPSGGATNEQFF.